The 27 T cell receptor beta chains below all came from one sample that was sequenced in a study of circulating and synovial CD4+ cells in juvenile arthritis. The table came from immunoSEQ multiplex PCR; TCRdb's copy has only in-frame clones and leaves some out. The sample has approximately 36,000 clones; roughly 94% are singletons. The sample consisted of CD4+ T cells from blood. The origin of the receptors is a human donor with juvenile idiopathic arthritis.

The chain uses TRBV6-5 and TRBJ1-2, with a weak D call TRBD1 (5 bases). CDR3 length: 14 residues. The V end lost 6 bases, the J end lost 4 bases, and 15 bases lay between the germline ends. Germline V lookup: CDR1 MNHEY, CDR2 SVGAGI. The CDR3 DNA reads as TGTGCCAGCAGGACAAGGGCCAGGGTCTATGGCTACACCTTC. Translating gives CASRTRARVYGYTF.

The table lists this clone with a count of one. V and J are TRBV6-6 and TRBJ2-2, with D possibly being TRBD1 (6 bases). This CDR3 is built from 15 residues. Germline V CDR1 and CDR2: MNHNY, SVGAGI (reference sequence). Deletions cut 7 bases from V and 1 base from J, with 13 bases between. Written as DNA, the CDR3 is TGTGCCAGCACACTAAACAGGGTGAACACCGGGGAGCTGTTTTTT. Its translation: CASTLNRVNTGELFF.

The chain couples TRBV6-5 to TRBJ2-7; possibly TRBD1 for D (5 bases). Germline CDR1 MNHEY, CDR2 SVGAGI. This CDR3 has 14 residues. V lost 5 bases and J 3 bases, leaving 14 bases between the germline ends. CDR3 region: CASSPTGSYYEQYF. The CDR3 coding sequence is TGTGCCAGCAGTCCTACAGGCTCCTACTACGAGCAGTACTTC.

Remarks on this clone: A read error may account for a junction end that differs from germline. The same CDR3 also results from other DNA sequences found in this sample. This chain connects TRBV5-1 to TRBJ1-2; the match to TRBD1 covers 7 bases. Germline V lookup: CDR1 SGHRS, CDR2 YFSETQ. This CDR3 is 14 amino acids long. CDR3 DNA: TGCGCCAGCAGTTTGGAACAGGGGCGGAGTGGCTACACCTTC. This translates into CASSLEQGRSGYTF.

This chain connects TRBV6-1 to TRBJ1-2; TRBD1 matches 9 bases. The CDR3 runs to 15 residues. The ends lost 2 bases at V and 4 bases at J; junction bases unmatched: 5. CDR1 MNHNS and CDR2 SASEGT come from the germline V gene. Here the CDR3 reads CASSELDRGTYGYTF. Written as DNA, the CDR3 is TGTGCCAGCAGTGAACTGGACAGGGGAACCTATGGCTACACCTTC.

Concerning this clone itself: Other nucleotide sequences in the sample specify the same CDR3. The chain recombines TRBV5-1 with TRBJ1-6; D unclear. This CDR3 spans 15 amino acids. Trimming left V 0 bases short and J 3 bases short, with 7 bases between. CDR1 and CDR2 (germline): SGHRS, YFSETQ. CDR3 nucleotides: TGCGCCAGCAGCTTGGCTGAGGACTATAATTCACCCCTCCACTTT. Translated: CASSLAEDYNSPLHF.

The V gene is TRBV5-1, the J gene TRBJ2-3; the match to TRBD2 covers 7 bases. The CDR3 length is 19 residues. V lost 3 bases and J lost 1; bases outside the gene matches: 17. CDR1 is SGHRS and CDR2 is YFSETQ in the germline V gene. CDR3 loop: CASSSYLGGVPYRTDTQYF. CDR3 nucleotides: TGCGCCAGCAGCTCCTACCTGGGGGGGGTCCCCTATCGCACAGATACGCAGTATTTT.

This chain connects TRBV6-5 to TRBJ1-5; D is undetermined. Germline V CDR1 and CDR2: MNHEY, SVGAGI. V was clipped by 4 bases and J by 6 bases, with 13 bases between them. The length of the CDR3 is 14 residues. The CDR3: CASSLRGWGQPQHF. CDR3 sequence (DNA): TGTGCCAGCAGTTTACGGGGATGGGGTCAGCCCCAGCATTTT.

J is TRBJ1-1 and V is TRBV7-3, with 8 bases identical to TRBD1. This CDR3 contains 18 residues. CDR1 SGHTA and CDR2 FQGTGA come from the germline V gene. V shed 0 bases, J shed 0 bases, and the junction held 9 bases outside the gene matches. The CDR3 loop reads CASSLTGRPGGLNTEAFF. CDR3 DNA: TGTGCCAGCAGCTTAACGGGCCGGCCAGGGGGCCTGAACACTGAAGCTTTCTTT.

The gene calls are TRBV6-5 and TRBJ1-2, with TRBD1 matching 7 bases. The germline CDR1 and CDR2 sequences are MNHEY and SVGAGI. This CDR3 spans 14 amino acids. The V gene end was trimmed by 6 bases and the J gene end by 3 bases; junction bases not matched to a gene: 7. CDR3 residues: CASSSTGADYGYTF. CDR3 nucleotide sequence: TGTGCCAGCAGCTCCACAGGGGCGGACTATGGCTACACCTTC.

The V call is TRBV20-1, the J call TRBJ2-5; 7 bases match TRBD1. Germline assignment: CDR1 DFQATT and CDR2 SNEGSKA (reference sequence). This CDR3 spans 11 amino acids. CDR3 loop: CTNGQEETQYF. In DNA, the CDR3 is TGCACCAACGGACAGGAAGAGACCCAGTACTTC.

The chain recombines TRBV5-1 with TRBJ2-7; no clear D gene. This CDR3 comprises 12 residues. The germline V gene encodes CDR1 SGHRS and CDR2 YFSETQ. V lost 2 bases, J lost 3 bases, and 6 bases lay in between. This CDR3 is CASSFHGYEQYF. CDR3 coding DNA: TGCGCCAGCAGCTTCCACGGCTACGAGCAGTACTTC.

The chain joins TRBV14 to TRBJ2-1, with D tentatively TRBD2 (6 bases). Germline lookup yields CDR1 SGHDN and CDR2 FVKESK. The CDR3 has 13 amino acids. Trimming stripped 4 bases from V and 7 bases from J, with 11 bases between. Written as DNA, the CDR3 is TGTGCCAGCAGCCTCGTCGGGACTAATGAGCAGTTCTTC. This encodes CASSLVGTNEQFF.

The rearrangement joins TRBV11-1 to TRBJ1-6; 8 bases agree with TRBD1. The CDR3 is 15 amino acids. Germline CDR1 is SGHAT and CDR2 is FQDESV (reference sequence). V was clipped by 6 bases and J by 9 bases; unmatched bases: 10. CDR3 bases: TGTGCCAGCAGGTCGACAGGGGCAATGGGTTCACCCCTCCACTTT. This encodes CASRSTGAMGSPLHF.

This clone is a singleton in its sample. The chain uses TRBV18 and TRBJ2-1; D remains ambiguous. Trimming stripped 6 bases from V and 4 bases from J, with 7 bases between. This CDR3 region has 12 residues. Per the germline V gene, CDR1 is KGHSH and CDR2 is LQKENI. The CDR3 sequence is CASSSTYNEQFF. CDR3 sequence (DNA): TGTGCCAGCTCCTCTACTTACAATGAGCAGTTCTTC.

The chain joins TRBV5-1 to TRBJ1-1; 7 bases are a match to TRBD1. Germline CDR1 is SGHRS and CDR2 is YFSETQ. The CDR3 consists of 14 residues. Losses at the gene ends were 0 bases for V and 4 bases for J; bases not matched to a gene: 3. Here the CDR3 reads CASSLGRGATEAFF. The DNA for the CDR3 is TGCGCCAGCAGCTTGGGCAGGGGGGCCACTGAAGCTTTCTTT.

This sequence joins TRBV19 and TRBJ1-2; 7 nucleotides match TRBD1. V gave up 10 bases and J gave up 1 base; unmatched junction bases: 12. The CDR3 runs to 15 residues. Germline V gene lookup returns CDR1 LNHDA and CDR2 SQIVND (reference sequence). The CDR3 coding sequence is TGTGCCACTCGGGAGGGGGCCCATATTAACTATGGCTACACCTTC. This translates into CATREGAHINYGYTF.

V usage is TRBV18 and J usage is TRBJ2-7, with 7 bases lining up with TRBD1. Germline CDR1 reads KGHSH; CDR2 reads LQKENI. V was pared by 5 bases and J by 3 bases, with 19 bases of the junction left unmatched. CDR3 length: 18 amino acids. The CDR3 loop reads CASSSAPTTGSKVYEQYF. CDR3 nucleotide sequence: TGTGCCAGCTCATCTGCCCCTACGACAGGGTCCAAGGTCTACGAGCAGTACTTC.

The chain links TRBV10-3 to TRBJ2-1, with TRBD2 identical over 12 bases. Germline lookup yields CDR1 ENHRY and CDR2 SYGVKD. V was pared by 6 bases and J by 14 bases, with 5 bases of the junction left unmatched. The CDR3 loop spans 12 amino acids. The CDR3 nucleotides are TGTGCCATCAGCGAGGCTAGCGGGGGGGAGTTCTTC. Protein product: CAISEASGGEFF.

This rearrangement joins TRBV2 to TRBJ1-3, with 7 bases that match TRBD1. The CDR3 length is 14 residues. CDR1 SNHLY and CDR2 FYNNEI come from the germline V gene. With 7 bases clipped from V and 2 bases from J, the junction kept 5 bases outside the gene matches. CDR3 nucleotides: TGTGCCAGCATGGGGACAGAGGCTGGAAACACCATATATTTT. Protein sequence: CASMGTEAGNTIYF.

This chain uses TRBV15 with TRBJ2-3, with TRBD1 matching 8 bases. Germline V lookup: CDR1 LNHNV, CDR2 YYDKDF (reference sequence). Losses at the gene ends were 0 bases for V and 2 bases for J; bases not matched to a gene: 4. This CDR3 spans 16 amino acids. CDR3 bases: TGTGCCACCAGCAGAGAAGGACAGGGAACCACAGATACGCAGTATTTT. This codes for CATSREGQGTTDTQYF.

This chain joins TRBV18 and TRBJ2-2; 11 bases are shared with TRBD2. The CDR3 length is 17 residues. Germline V gene lookup returns CDR1 KGHSH and CDR2 LQKENI. V was pared by 2 bases and J by 2 bases, with 4 bases of the junction left unmatched. The DNA of the CDR3 is TGTGCCAGCTCACCATTCCTAGCGGGGGGAAACACCGGGGAGCTGTTTTTT. This gives the protein CASSPFLAGGNTGELFF.

The V gene is TRBV7-9, the J gene TRBJ2-2, with 16 bases matching TRBD2. V gave up 7 bases and J gave up 3 bases; unmatched junction bases: 11. The CDR3 is 19 amino acids. The germline V gene encodes CDR1 SEHNR and CDR2 FQNEAQ (reference sequence). The CDR3 DNA reads TGTGCCAGCACCTCATCCGGGACTAGCGGGGGGGCGGACACCGGGGAGCTGTTTTTT. As protein: CASTSSGTSGGADTGELFF.

Here the CDR3 reads CASSPLGGDYGYTF. The CDR3 nucleotides read TGTGCCAGCTCACCGCTAGGGGGAGACTATGGCTACACCTTC. The chain has TRBV18 and TRBJ1-2; weak D call: TRBD1 (6 bases). Trimming took off 3 bases at V and 3 bases at J, with 11 bases between the two ends. The CDR3 has 14 residues. Looked up from germline, CDR1 is KGHSH and CDR2 is LQKENI.

The chain links TRBV2 to TRBJ2-5; 7 bases align to TRBD2. Germline assignment: CDR1 SNHLY and CDR2 FYNNEI. The CDR3 is made up of 15 amino acids. The trim removed 2 bases at V and 5 bases at J, leaving 8 bases unmatched. The CDR3, as DNA: TGTGCCAGCAGTGAAATCGGGACTATCAGTGAGACCCAGTACTTC. This sequence encodes CASSEIGTISETQYF.

To note about this clone: This specimen includes other DNA sequences encoding the same CDR3. The chain's CDR3 is CASSPRGQANEKLFF. CDR3 sequence (DNA): TGTGCCAGCTCACCGCGTGGGCAGGCCAATGAAAAACTGTTTTTT. This chain connects TRBV18 to TRBJ1-4; D is uncertain. V was pared by 3 bases and J by 5 bases, with 13 bases between. Germline V CDR1 and CDR2: KGHSH, LQKENI. This CDR3 is 15 amino acids long.

The V and J genes are TRBV7-2 and TRBJ2-7; TRBD2 is a possible D gene (6 bases). In germline, CDR1 is SGHTA, CDR2 FQGNSA. This CDR3 region has 14 residues. Trimming took 5 bases from V and 6 from J, leaving 17 bases between them. The CDR3 sequence: CASSLRDSYSEQYF. In nucleotides, the CDR3 is TGTGCCAGCAGCCTACGGGACTCCTACTCCGAGCAGTACTTC.